One and the same sample provided the 24 T cell receptor beta chains below, sequenced in a study of T cells in Graves' hyperthyroidism and ophthalmopathy. Template material for amplifying TCR beta CDR3 regions consisted of RNA transcripts. The primer set for the first-round RT-PCR of the TCR CDR3 was HTBI. TCRdb re-derived calls from the multiplex PCR reads in MiXCR, one entry per CDR3 protein. The sample records 150,000 to 200,000 distinct CDR3 sequences, about a sixth being singletons. Specimen: blood. The receptors come from a woman aged 45-59 years with Graves' hyperthyroidism.

This clonotype came up many times. This chain joins TRBV28 and TRBJ2-5; D is tentatively TRBD1 or TRBD2 (5 bases each). CDR3 length: 15 amino acids. Trimming took 5 bases from V and 4 from J, leaving 17 bases between them. Looked up from germline, CDR1 is MDHEN and CDR2 is SYDVKM. CDR3 amino acids: CASSTPFGGPETQYF. Written as DNA, the CDR3 is TGTGCCAGCAGTACCCCGTTTGGGGGTCCAGAGACCCAGTACTTC.

The table lists this clonotype with a few counts. A much more abundant neighbour one base away suggests this may be a read error. Likely a read error: the CDR3 ends without its conserved phenylalanine or tryptophan. The CDR3 reads CSVGTGTKNTEAFL. Written as DNA, the CDR3 is TGCAGCGTGGGGACAGGAACAAAGAACACTGAAGCTTTCCTT. This chain links TRBV29-1 with TRBJ1-1, with 8 bases that match TRBD1. With V trimmed by 6 bases and J by 1 base, 7 bases remained unmatched. CDR3 size: 14 residues. Germline V lookup: CDR1 SQVTM, CDR2 ANQGSEA.

The chain uses TRBV27 and TRBJ2-3; 12 bases align to TRBD2. Germline CDR1 is MNHEY and CDR2 is SMNVEV (reference sequence). The junction had 8 bases not matched to a gene; V was cut back by 5 bases and J by 5 bases. CDR3 length: 16 amino acids. DNA of the CDR3: TGTGCCAGCAGTCTGCGGACTAGCGGGGTTCTAGATACGCAGTATTTT. It yields the protein CASSLRTSGVLDTQYF.

This clonotype showed up many times. The genes are TRBV28 and TRBJ1-1; 9 positions match TRBD1. V was pared by 7 bases and J by 10 bases, with 10 bases of the junction left unmatched. CDR1 is MDHEN and CDR2 is SYDVKM in the germline V gene. The CDR3 has 13 amino acids. CDR3 sequence (DNA): TGTGCCAGCACCCTACAGGGGGCGCGGGGAGCTTTCTTT. Translation: CASTLQGARGAFF. The whole variable domain, filled in from reference TRBV28 and TRBJ1-1, reads DVKVTQSSRYLVKRTGEKVFLECVQDMDHENMFWYRQDPGLGLRLIYFSYDVKMKEKGDIPEGYSVSREKKERFSLILESASTNQTSMYLCASTLQGARGAFFGQGTRLTVV.

This clonotype was counted at least ten times. The V call is TRBV2, the J call TRBJ2-3, with TRBD1 matching 7 bases. Losses at the gene ends were 6 bases for V and 3 bases for J; bases not matched to a gene: 9. The germline V gene has CDR1 SNHLY and CDR2 FYNNEI. The CDR3 consists of 15 residues. The CDR3 DNA reads TGTGCCAGCAGCAATAGACAGGGTAGAACAGATACGCAGTATTTT. This gives the protein CASSNRQGRTDTQYF.

This clonotype was found a few times. V gene TRBV27 combines with J gene TRBJ2-2; D uncertain. Germline values: CDR1 MNHEY, CDR2 SMNVEV (reference sequence). The CDR3 contains 12 residues. Trimming stripped 4 bases from V and 6 bases from J, with 6 bases between. CDR3 region: CASSSFAGELFF. CDR3 nucleotide sequence: TGTGCCAGCAGTTCTTTCGCCGGGGAGCTGTTTTTT.

The sample holds many counts of this clonotype. The J gene is TRBJ2-7, the V gene TRBV11-2; D is unclear. The germline gives CDR1 SGHAT, CDR2 FQNNGV. V lost 1 base, J lost 3 bases, and 7 bases lay in between. The CDR3 has 13 residues. CDR3 nucleotides: TGTGCCAGCAGCTTAGCTTCATACTACGAGCAGTACTTC. As protein: CASSLASYYEQYF.

This clonotype was detected only once. The chain joins TRBV6-1 to TRBJ2-3; 7 nucleotides line up with TRBD1. CDR3 length equals 15 residues. CDR1 and CDR2 from the germline V gene are MNHNS and SASEGT. Unmatched junction bases numbered 8, after V lost 8 bases and J lost 0 bases. The CDR3 spells CASPDRALSTDTQYF. For the CDR3, the DNA is TGTGCCAGCCCCGACAGGGCCCTTAGCACAGATACGCAGTATTTT.

The gene calls are TRBV28 and TRBJ2-1, with a tentative D call TRBD1 (6 bases). Trimming stripped 11 bases from V and 8 bases from J, with 22 bases between. CDR1 is MDHEN and CDR2 is SYDVKM in the germline V gene. The CDR3 spans 14 residues. CDR3 DNA sequence: TGTGCCTCCTCGCGGAGCGGCCCAGGGGATGAGCAGTTCTTC. Its translation is CASSRSGPGDEQFF.

This clonotype was counted ten times or more. The J gene is TRBJ2-1, the V gene TRBV13, with TRBD2 matching 15 bases. Germline CDR1 PRHDT, CDR2 FYEKMQ (reference sequence). J gave up 4 bases and V 7 bases, and 8 bases lay outside the gene matches. This CDR3 region has 17 residues. The CDR3, as DNA: TGTGCCAGCACCCAGGGGGGACTAGCGGGGGGATACAATGAGCAGTTCTTC. This translates into CASTQGGLAGGYNEQFF.

This clonotype was counted at least ten times. The rearrangement uses TRBV7-6 and TRBJ2-5; 8 positions match TRBD1. The CDR3 extends over 15 amino acids. Germline CDR1 SGHVS, CDR2 FNYEAQ. Losses at the gene ends were 6 bases for V and 5 bases for J; bases not matched to a gene: 11. CDR3 sequence: CASRRGQGQLETQYF. In DNA, the CDR3 is TGTGCCAGCAGACGCGGACAGGGCCAATTGGAGACCCAGTACTTC.

This clonotype was recorded at least ten times. The CDR3 spells CSARDGASGGDTQYF. CDR3 in DNA: TGCAGTGCTAGAGACGGGGCTAGCGGGGGGGATACGCAGTATTTT. V and J are TRBV20-1 and TRBJ2-3; 11 nucleotides agree with TRBD2. The CDR3 consists of 15 residues. V was clipped by 0 bases and J by 6 bases; unmatched bases: 5. Germline values: CDR1 DFQATT, CDR2 SNEGSKA (reference sequence).

V is TRBV7-8 and J is TRBJ2-7; no clear D. CDR1 is SGHVS, CDR2 FQNEAQ, per germline. The CDR3 runs 13 residues. Trimming took off 5 bases at V and 6 bases at J, with 14 bases between the two ends. The CDR3 DNA reads as TGTGCCAGCAGCCCTAGTATCGAGTGCGAGCAGTACTTC. Translation: CASSPSIECEQYF.

This clonotype has a count of ten or more. The chain uses TRBV28 and TRBJ1-2, with D possibly TRBD1 on 5 matching bases. V lost 6 bases, J lost 8 bases, and 16 bases lay in between. CDR1 MDHEN and CDR2 SYDVKM come from the germline V gene. The CDR3 is made up of 13 amino acids. CDR3 in DNA: TGTGCCAGCAGGCCGGGCCTCGCAGGGGGCTACACCTTC. It is translated as CASRPGLAGGYTF.

The chain employs TRBV2 and TRBJ2-7, with 9 nucleotides matching TRBD1. Germline loops: CDR1 SNHLY, CDR2 FYNNEI. Unmatched junction bases numbered 8, after V lost 6 bases and J lost 5 bases. This CDR3 has 14 residues. CDR3 sequence (DNA): TGTGCCAGCAGGGTTGGACAGGGGTTCAACGAGCAGTACTTC. This gives the protein CASRVGQGFNEQYF.

This clonotype was observed many times. J is TRBJ2-7 and V is TRBV7-9, with a possible D match to TRBD1 (6 bases). The V gene lost 0 bases and the J gene lost 2 bases, with 17 bases spanning the gap. This CDR3 has 17 amino acids. Germline CDR1 is SEHNR and CDR2 is FQNEAQ (reference sequence). Here the CDR3 DNA reads TGTGCCAGCAGCTTAGCGAGTTTACGGGACACAACCTACGAGCAGTACTTC. This codes for CASSLASLRDTTYEQYF.

This clonotype was detected many times. V and J are TRBV28 and TRBJ2-5, with no clear D. V was shortened by 3 bases and J by 5 bases, with 13 bases between the two germline ends. The CDR3 loop spans 14 amino acids. Germline-derived CDR1 and CDR2 are MDHEN and SYDVKM. DNA for the CDR3: TGTGCCAGCAGTTTTCTTACTCAAGAGGAGACCCAGTACTTC. Its translation: CASSFLTQEETQYF.

J is TRBJ2-3 and V is TRBV5-1; 7 nucleotides align to TRBD1. Losses at the gene ends were 4 bases for V and 2 bases for J; bases not matched to a gene: 4. This CDR3 has 14 residues. Germline V lookup: CDR1 SGHRS, CDR2 YFSETQ. This chain's CDR3 is CASSEGQNTDTQYF. The CDR3 DNA sequence: TGCGCCAGCAGCGAGGGACAGAACACAGATACGCAGTATTTT.

This chain uses TRBV5-5 with TRBJ1-1, with D hard to call. The CDR3 is 15 amino acids. CDR1 is SGHKS and CDR2 is YYEKEE in the germline V gene (reference sequence). The V and J ends lost 5 bases and 4 bases respectively, with 18 bases between them. CDR3 amino acids: CASSLQLISPTEAFF. The CDR3, as DNA: TGTGCCAGCAGTTTGCAGCTGATTAGTCCCACTGAAGCTTTCTTT.

The sample holds a few counts of this clonotype. The chain carries TRBV4-3 and TRBJ2-3, with 8 bases matching TRBD2. Per germline, CDR1 LGHNA and CDR2 YSLEER. The CDR3 covers 17 residues. The V gene end was trimmed by 1 base and the J gene end by 6 bases; junction bases not matched to a gene: 12. CDR3 amino acids: CASSQASAGGLGDTQYF. The DNA of the CDR3 is TGCGCCAGCAGCCAAGCTTCCGCGGGGGGCCTGGGGGATACGCAGTATTTT.

In its sample, this clonotype was seen many times. The chain has TRBV5-1 and TRBJ2-3; no firm D call. V was cut by 2 bases and J by 0 bases, with 10 bases left in between. The CDR3 contains 15 residues. CDR1 and CDR2 (germline): SGHRS, YFSETQ. The CDR3: CASSLSGPSTDTQYF. In DNA, the CDR3 is TGCGCCAGCAGCTTATCCGGGCCTAGCACAGATACGCAGTATTTT. The full variable domain, in which reference TRBV5-1 and TRBJ2-3 provide the parts outside the CDR3, is KAGVTQTPRYLIKTRGQQVTLSCSPISGHRSVSWYQQTPGQGLQFLFEYFSETQRNKGNFPGRFSGRQFSNSRSEMNVSTLELGDSALYLCASSLSGPSTDTQYFGPGTRLTVL.

This clonotype was recorded many times. CDR3 DNA sequence: TGCGCCAGCAGCCCCGGACAGGGACTCCCCTGGGACACTGAAGCTTTCTTT. It specifies CASSPGQGLPWDTEAFF. This sequence joins TRBV5-1 and TRBJ1-1; 8 nucleotides align to TRBD1. The CDR3 is 17 residues long. Unmatched junction bases numbered 14, after V lost 4 bases and J lost 3 bases. In germline, CDR1 is SGHRS, CDR2 YFSETQ.

This clonotype was recorded many times. The chain joins TRBV28 to TRBJ1-4, with D uncertain. The germline gives CDR1 MDHEN, CDR2 SYDVKM. The CDR3 consists of 15 residues. The ends were cut back, 5 bases at V and 5 bases at J, with 15 bases in the middle. CDR3 residues: CASSRKFDPNEKLFF. The CDR3 bases are TGTGCCAGCAGTCGAAAATTCGACCCGAATGAAAAACTGTTTTTT.

As for this clonotype: The junction does not match germline at one end; this may be a read error. This sequence joins TRBV9 and TRBJ1-1, with 8 bases identical to TRBD1. The CDR3 runs 16 residues. Germline values: CDR1 SGDLS, CDR2 YYNGEE. As DNA, the CDR3 is TGCGCCAGCAGCGTAGATAACGGGACAGGCCGTACAGAAGCTTTCTTT. The encoded protein is CASSVDNGTGRTEAFF.